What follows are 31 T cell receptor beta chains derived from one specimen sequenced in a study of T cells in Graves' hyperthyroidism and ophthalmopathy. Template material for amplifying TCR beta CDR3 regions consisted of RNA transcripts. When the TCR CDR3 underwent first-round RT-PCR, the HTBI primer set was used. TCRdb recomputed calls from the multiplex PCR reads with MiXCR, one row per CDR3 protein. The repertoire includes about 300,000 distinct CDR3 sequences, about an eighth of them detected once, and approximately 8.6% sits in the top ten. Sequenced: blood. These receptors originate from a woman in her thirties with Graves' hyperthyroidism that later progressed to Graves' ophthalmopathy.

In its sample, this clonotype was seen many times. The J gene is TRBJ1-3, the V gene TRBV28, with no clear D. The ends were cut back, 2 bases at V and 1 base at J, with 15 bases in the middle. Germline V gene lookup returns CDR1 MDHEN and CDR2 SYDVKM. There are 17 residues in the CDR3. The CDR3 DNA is TGTGCCAGCAGTTTAAACCCAGTCGCCGCATCTGGAAACACCATATATTTT. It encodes CASSLNPVAASGNTIYF.

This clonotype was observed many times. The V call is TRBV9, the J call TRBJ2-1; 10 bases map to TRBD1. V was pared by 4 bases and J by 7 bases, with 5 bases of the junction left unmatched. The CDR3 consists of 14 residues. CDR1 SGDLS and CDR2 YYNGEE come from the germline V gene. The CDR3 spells CASSSDRGRNEQFF. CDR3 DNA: TGTGCCAGCAGCAGCGACAGGGGGCGGAATGAGCAGTTCTTC. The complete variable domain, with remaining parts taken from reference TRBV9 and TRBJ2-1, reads DSGVTQTPKHLITATGQRVTLRCSPRSGDLSVYWYQQSLDQGLQFLIQYYNGEERAKGNILERFSAQQFPDLHSELNLSSLELGDSALYFCASSSDRGRNEQFFGPGTRLTVL.

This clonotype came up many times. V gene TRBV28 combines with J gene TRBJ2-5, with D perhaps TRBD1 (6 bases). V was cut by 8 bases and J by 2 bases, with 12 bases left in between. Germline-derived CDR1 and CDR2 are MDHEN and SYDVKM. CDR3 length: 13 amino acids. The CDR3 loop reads CASERQVQETQYF. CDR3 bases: TGTGCCAGCGAACGACAGGTTCAAGAGACCCAGTACTTC.

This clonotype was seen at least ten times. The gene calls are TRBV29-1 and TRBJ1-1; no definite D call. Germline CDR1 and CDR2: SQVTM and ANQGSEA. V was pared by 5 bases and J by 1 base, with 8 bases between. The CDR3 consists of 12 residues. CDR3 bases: TGCAGCGTTCCTCTGGGGAACACTGAAGCTTTCTTT. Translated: CSVPLGNTEAFF.

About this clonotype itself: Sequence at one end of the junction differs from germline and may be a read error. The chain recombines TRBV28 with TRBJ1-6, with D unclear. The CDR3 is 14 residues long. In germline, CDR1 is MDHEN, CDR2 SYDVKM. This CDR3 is CATLAGDGNSRLHF. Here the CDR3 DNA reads TGTGCCACCTTAGCCGGCGACGGGAATTCACGCCTCCACTTT.

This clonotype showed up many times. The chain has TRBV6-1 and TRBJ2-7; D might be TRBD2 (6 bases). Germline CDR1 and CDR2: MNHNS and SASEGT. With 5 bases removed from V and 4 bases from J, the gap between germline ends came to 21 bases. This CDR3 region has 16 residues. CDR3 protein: CASSSGYYGRRYEQYF. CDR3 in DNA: TGTGCCAGCAGTTCTGGATACTACGGGAGAAGGTACGAGCAGTACTTC.

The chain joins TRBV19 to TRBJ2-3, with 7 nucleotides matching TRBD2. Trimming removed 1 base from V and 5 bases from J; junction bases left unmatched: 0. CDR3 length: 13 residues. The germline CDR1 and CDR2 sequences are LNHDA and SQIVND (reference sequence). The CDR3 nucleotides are TGTGCCAGTAGTATAGCGGGAGGAGATACGCAGTATTTT. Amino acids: CASSIAGGDTQYF.

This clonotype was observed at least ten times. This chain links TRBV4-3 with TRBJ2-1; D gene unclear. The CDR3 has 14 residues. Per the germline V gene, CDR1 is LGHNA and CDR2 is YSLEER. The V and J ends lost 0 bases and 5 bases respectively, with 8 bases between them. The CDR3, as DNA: TGCGCCAGCAGCCAAGAAACCGGCGACAATGAGCAGTTCTTC. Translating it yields CASSQETGDNEQFF.

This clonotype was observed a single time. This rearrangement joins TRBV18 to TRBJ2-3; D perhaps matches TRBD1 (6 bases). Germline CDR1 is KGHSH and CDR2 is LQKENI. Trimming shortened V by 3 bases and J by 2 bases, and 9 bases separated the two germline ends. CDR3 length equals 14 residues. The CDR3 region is CASSPQGYTDTQYF. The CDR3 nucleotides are TGTGCCAGCTCACCGCAGGGGTACACAGATACGCAGTATTTT.

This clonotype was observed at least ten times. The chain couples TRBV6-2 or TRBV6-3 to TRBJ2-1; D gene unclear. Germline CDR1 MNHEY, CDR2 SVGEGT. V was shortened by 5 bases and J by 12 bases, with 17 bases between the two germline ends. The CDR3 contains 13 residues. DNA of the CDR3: TGTGCCAGCAGTCCGGACGGGTTCGGTGTGCAGTTCTTC. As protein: CASSPDGFGVQFF.

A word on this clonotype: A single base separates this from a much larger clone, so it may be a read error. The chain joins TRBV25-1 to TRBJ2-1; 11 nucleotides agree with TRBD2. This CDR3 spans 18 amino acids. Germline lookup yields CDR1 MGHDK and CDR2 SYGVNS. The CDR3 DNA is TGTGCCAGCAGTGAATGGGTAGGGCTAGCGGGAGGATACAATGGGCAGTTCTTC. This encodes CASSEWVGLAGGYNGQFF.

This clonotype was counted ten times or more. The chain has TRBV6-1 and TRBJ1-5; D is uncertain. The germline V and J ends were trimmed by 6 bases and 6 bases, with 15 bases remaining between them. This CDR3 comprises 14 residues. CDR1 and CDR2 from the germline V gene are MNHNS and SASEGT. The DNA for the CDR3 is TGTGCCAGCAGCCCTAAGGGAGGGTTTCAGCCCCAGCATTTT. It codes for CASSPKGGFQPQHF.

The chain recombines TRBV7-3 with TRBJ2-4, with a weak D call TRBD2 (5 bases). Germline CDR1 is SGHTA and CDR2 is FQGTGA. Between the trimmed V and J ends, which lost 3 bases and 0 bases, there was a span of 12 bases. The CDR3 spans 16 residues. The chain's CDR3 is CASSFGPGRAKNIQYF. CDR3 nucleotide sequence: TGTGCCAGCAGCTTCGGTCCGGGGAGAGCCAAAAACATTCAGTACTTC.

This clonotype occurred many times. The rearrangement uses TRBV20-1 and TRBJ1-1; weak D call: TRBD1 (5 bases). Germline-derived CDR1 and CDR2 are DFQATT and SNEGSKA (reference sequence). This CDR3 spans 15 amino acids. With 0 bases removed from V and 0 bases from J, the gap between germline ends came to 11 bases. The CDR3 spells CSARDSGGMNTEAFF. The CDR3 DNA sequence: TGCAGTGCTAGAGATTCTGGGGGAATGAACACTGAAGCTTTCTTT.

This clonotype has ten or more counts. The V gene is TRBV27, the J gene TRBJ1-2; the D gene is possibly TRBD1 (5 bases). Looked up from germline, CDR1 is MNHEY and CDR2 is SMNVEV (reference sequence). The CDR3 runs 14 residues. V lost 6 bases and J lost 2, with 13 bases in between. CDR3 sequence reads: CASSPGTLNYGYTF. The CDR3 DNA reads TGTGCCAGCAGCCCCGGGACTTTAAACTATGGCTACACCTTC.

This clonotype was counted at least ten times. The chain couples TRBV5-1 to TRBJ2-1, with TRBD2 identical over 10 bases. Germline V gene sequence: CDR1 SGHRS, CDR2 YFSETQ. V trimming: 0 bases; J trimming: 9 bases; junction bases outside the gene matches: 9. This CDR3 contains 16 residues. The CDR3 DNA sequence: TGCGCCAGCAGCTTGGGTCCTAGCGGGAGAGGAATTGAGCAGTTCTTC. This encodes CASSLGPSGRGIEQFF.

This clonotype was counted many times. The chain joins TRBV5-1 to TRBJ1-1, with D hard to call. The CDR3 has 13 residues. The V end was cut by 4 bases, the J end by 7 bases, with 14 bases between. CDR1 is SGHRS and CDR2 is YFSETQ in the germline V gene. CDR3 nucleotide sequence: TGCGCCAGCAGCCTTGGTCCCAGCATTGAAGCTTTCTTT. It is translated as CASSLGPSIEAFF.

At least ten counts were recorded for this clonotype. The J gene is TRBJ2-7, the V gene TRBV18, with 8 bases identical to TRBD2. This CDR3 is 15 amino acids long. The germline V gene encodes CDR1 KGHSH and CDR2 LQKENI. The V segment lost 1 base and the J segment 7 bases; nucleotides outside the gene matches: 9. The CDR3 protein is CASSPQERELGEQYF. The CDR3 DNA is TGTGCCAGCTCACCACAGGAGCGGGAGTTGGGAGAGCAGTACTTC.

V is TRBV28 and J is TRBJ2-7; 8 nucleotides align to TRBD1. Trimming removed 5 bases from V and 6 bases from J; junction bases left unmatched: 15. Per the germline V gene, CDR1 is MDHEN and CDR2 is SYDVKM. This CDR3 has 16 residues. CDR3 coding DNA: TGTGCCAGCAGTCCCCGGGGACAGGAGGGGCACCTCGAGCAGTACTTC. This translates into CASSPRGQEGHLEQYF.

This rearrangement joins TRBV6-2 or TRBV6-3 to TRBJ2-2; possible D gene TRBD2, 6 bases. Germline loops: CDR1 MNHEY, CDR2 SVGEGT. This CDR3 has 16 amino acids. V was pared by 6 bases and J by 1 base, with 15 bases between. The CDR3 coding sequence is TGTGCCAGCAGCCCCATGGGGCGGGGGAACACCGGGGAGCTGTTTTTT. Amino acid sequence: CASSPMGRGNTGELFF.

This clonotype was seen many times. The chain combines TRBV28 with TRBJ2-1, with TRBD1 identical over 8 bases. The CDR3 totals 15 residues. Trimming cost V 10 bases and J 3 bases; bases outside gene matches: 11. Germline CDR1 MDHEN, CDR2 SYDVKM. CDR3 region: CATQNQGAGYNEQFF. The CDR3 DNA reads TGTGCCACCCAAAACCAGGGGGCGGGCTACAATGAGCAGTTCTTC.

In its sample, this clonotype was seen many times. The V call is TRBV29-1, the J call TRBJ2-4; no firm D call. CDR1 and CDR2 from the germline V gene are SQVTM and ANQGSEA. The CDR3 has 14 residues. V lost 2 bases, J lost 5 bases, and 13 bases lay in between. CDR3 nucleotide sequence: TGCAGCGTTGAAAGGGCCGGCGTCGAAAACATTCAGTACTTC. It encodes CSVERAGVENIQYF.

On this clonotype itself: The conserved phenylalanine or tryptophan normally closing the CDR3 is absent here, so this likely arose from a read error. CDR3 sequence: CASSSSGTPDYEQYL. The CDR3 DNA reads as TGTGCCAGCAGTTCAAGCGGGACGCCCGACTACGAGCAGTACCTC. The chain couples TRBV28 to TRBJ2-7; 7 bases match TRBD2. J gave up 3 bases and V 4 bases, and 9 bases lay outside the gene matches. The CDR3 spans 15 residues. The germline V gene encodes CDR1 MDHEN and CDR2 SYDVKM.

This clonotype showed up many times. This chain's CDR3 is CASSQRGLTQETQYF. CDR3 DNA sequence: TGTGCCAGCAGCCAACGGGGGCTTACCCAAGAGACCCAGTACTTC. This chain connects TRBV7-3 to TRBJ2-5, with D possibly being TRBD1 or TRBD2 (6 bases each). With 5 bases removed from V and 1 base from J, the gap between germline ends came to 14 bases. The germline gives CDR1 SGHTA, CDR2 FQGTGA. The CDR3 spans 15 residues.

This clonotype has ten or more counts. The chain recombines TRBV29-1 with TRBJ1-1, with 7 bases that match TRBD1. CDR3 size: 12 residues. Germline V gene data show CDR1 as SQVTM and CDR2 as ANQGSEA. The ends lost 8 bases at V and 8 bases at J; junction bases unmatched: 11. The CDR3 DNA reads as TGCAGCACATGGGGACAGCCGATGGAAGCTTTCTTT. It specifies CSTWGQPMEAFF.

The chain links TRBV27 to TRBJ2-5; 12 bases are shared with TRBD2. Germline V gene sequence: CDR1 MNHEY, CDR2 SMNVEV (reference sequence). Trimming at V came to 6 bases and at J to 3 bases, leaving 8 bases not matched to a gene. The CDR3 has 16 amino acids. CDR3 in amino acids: CASRSGTSGWEETQYF. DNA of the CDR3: TGTGCCAGCAGATCCGGGACTAGCGGGTGGGAAGAGACCCAGTACTTC.

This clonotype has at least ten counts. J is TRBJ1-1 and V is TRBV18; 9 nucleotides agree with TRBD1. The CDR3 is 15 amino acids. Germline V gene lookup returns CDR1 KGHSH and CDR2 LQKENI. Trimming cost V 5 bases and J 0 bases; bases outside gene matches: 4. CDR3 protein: CASSGGQGLNTEAFF. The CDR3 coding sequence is TGTGCCAGCTCAGGAGGACAGGGGCTGAACACTGAAGCTTTCTTT.

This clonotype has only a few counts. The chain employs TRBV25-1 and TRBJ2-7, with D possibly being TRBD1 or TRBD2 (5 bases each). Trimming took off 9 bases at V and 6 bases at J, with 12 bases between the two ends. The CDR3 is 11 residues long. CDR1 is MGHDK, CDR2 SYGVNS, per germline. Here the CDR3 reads CARIFGGEQYF. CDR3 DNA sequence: TGTGCCAGGATATTTGGGGGCGAGCAGTACTTC.

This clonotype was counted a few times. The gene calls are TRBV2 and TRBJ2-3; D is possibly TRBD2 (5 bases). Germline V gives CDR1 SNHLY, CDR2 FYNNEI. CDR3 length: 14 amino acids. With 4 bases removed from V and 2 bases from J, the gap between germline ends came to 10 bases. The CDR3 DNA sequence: TGTGCCAGCAGTGTTAAAGCGGTCACAGATACGCAGTATTTT. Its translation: CASSVKAVTDTQYF.

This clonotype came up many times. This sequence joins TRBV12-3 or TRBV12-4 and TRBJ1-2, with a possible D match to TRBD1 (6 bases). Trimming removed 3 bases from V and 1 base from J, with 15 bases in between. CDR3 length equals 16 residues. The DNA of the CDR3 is TGTGCCAGCAGTTTGAAGGAACAGGGACTTAACTATGGCTACACCTTC. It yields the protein CASSLKEQGLNYGYTF.

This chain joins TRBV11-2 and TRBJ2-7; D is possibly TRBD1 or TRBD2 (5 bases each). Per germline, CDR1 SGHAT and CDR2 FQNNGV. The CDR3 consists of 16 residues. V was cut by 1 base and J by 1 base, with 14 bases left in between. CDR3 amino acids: CASSLVSRGRSYEQYF. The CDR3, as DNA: TGTGCCAGCAGCTTAGTTTCACGGGGCAGGTCCTACGAGCAGTACTTC. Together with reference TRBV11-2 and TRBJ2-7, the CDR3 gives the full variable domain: EAGVAQSPRYKIIEKRQSVAFWCNPISGHATLYWYQQILGQGPKLLIQFQNNGVVDDSQLPKDRFSAERLKGVDSTLKIQPAKLEDSAVYLCASSLVSRGRSYEQYFGPGTRLTVT.